Sequencing of this T cell receptor (beta chain) was carried out in a study of T cell responses to AZD1222 COVID-19 vaccine. The V and J ends lost 2 bases and 0 bases, in that order; junction bases with no gene match: 2. There are 15 residues in the CDR3. Germline CDR1 is SEHNR and CDR2 is FQNEAQ (reference sequence). Sequencing used immunoSEQ multiplex PCR; TCRdb keeps in-frame clones, though not all of them. Found here are roughly 50,000 clones, 80% to 90% of them singletons; the top ten hold around 6.5%. A word on this clone: What it binds is not known.

General study findings and limits: Females made up more of the donors, who were largely white British, and clonal diversity may have come out too low. Nearly half of spike-specific TCRs reportedly go after variant regions that carry no mutations.

The chain couples TRBV7-9 to TRBJ1-1; 8 bases fit TRBD1. The sample in question was peripheral blood, obtained 28 days after the second AZD1222 dose. This TCR was recovered from an adult who received the AZD1222 COVID-19 vaccine. CDR3 in DNA: TGTGCCAGCAGCTTAACAGGGGGGGTGAACACTGAAGCTTTCTTT. Its translation: CASSLTGGVNTEAFF.